Listed below are T cell receptor beta chains from one sample, sequenced in a study of T cells after posttransplantation cyclophosphamide. Assay used: immunoSEQ multiplex PCR; TCRdb lists only in-frame clones, some missing. The sample comprises about 28,000 clones, roughly 85% of which are singletons, and 2.5% to 4% rests with the top ten. The material sequenced was PBMCs. The origin of the receptors is a man aged 45-65 years. CDR3s include the opening cysteine and the closing phenylalanine or tryptophan. D genes are given only for firm matches. Rows give clone size only sometimes, using once, few, many, or a class for an expanded clone.

d_call,v_call,clone_size,j_call,cdr3_nt,cdr3_aa
TRBD1,TRBV7-2,.,TRBJ1-1,TGTGCCAGCAGCACAACAGGGGGTCCCACTGAAGCTTTCTTT,CASSTTGGPTEAFF
TRBD2,TRBV7-7,.,TRBJ2-3,TGTGCTAGCAGCCTCGCGGGAGGAGATACGCAGTATTTT,CASSLAGGDTQYF
.,TRBV29-1,once,TRBJ1-5,TGCAGCGTTCGGGAGGGGGGCAATCAGCCCCAGCATTTT,CSVREGGNQPQHF
.,TRBV20-1,.,TRBJ2-7,TGCAGTGCTGGCAGCTCCTACGAGCAGTACTTC,CSAGSSYEQYF
TRBD1,TRBV5-1,once,TRBJ2-3,TGCGCCAGCAGCTTGGAGGGACAGAGCACAGATACGCAGTATTTT,CASSLEGQSTDTQYF
.,TRBV27,.,TRBJ1-3,TGTGCCAGCAGTCAACAGGGCTCGGGAAACACCATATATTTT,CASSQQGSGNTIYF
.,TRBV16,.,TRBJ1-2,TGTGCCAGCAGCCCCACGGGTTTTCGAGGCTACACCTTC,CASSPTGFRGYTF
TRBD2,TRBV6-5,.,TRBJ2-1,TGTGCCAGCAGTCGGACTAGCGCGGACAATGAGCAGTTCTTC,CASSRTSADNEQFF
.,TRBV25-1,.,TRBJ2-7,TGTGCCAGCAGTCCTCTGGGGGCTAGCTACGAGCAGTACTTC,CASSPLGASYEQYF
TRBD1,TRBV19,.,TRBJ1-1,TGTGCCAGTAGTATCTGGACAGGGGACACTGAAGCTTTCTTT,CASSIWTGDTEAFF
.,TRBV10-3,.,TRBJ1-2,TGTGCCATCAGCGCAGGGTTTTATCCTGGCTACACCTTC,CAISAGFYPGYTF
.,TRBV7-7,once,TRBJ2-1,TGTGCTAGCAGCTTAGAAAGAGTCCATTCCTACAATGAGCAGTTCTTC,CASSLERVHSYNEQFF
.,TRBV11-2,.,TRBJ2-5,TGTGCCAGCAGTTCAAGACTTTTAGAAGAGACCCAGTACTTC,CASSSRLLEETQYF
TRBD1,TRBV5-1,.,TRBJ2-5,TGCGCCAGCAGTCCGGGACAGGGGGCGGAGACCCAGTACTTC,CASSPGQGAETQYF
.,TRBV28,.,TRBJ2-3,TGTGCCAGCAGTTTATCAGGGGACCCCACAGATACGCAGTATTTT,CASSLSGDPTDTQYF
.,TRBV29-1,.,TRBJ2-3,TGCAGCGCCGGTTCGGGAGACAACACAGATACGCAGTATTTT,CSAGSGDNTDTQYF
TRBD2,TRBV19,.,TRBJ2-3,TGTGCCAGTAGTAGGGCTAGCGGGATTACAGATACGCAGTATTTT,CASSRASGITDTQYF
TRBD1,TRBV2,.,TRBJ2-1,TGTGCCAGCTCGGGACAGTACAATGAGCAGTTCTTC,CASSGQYNEQFF
.,TRBV27,once,TRBJ2-1,TGTGCCAGCAGTTTAGGTAGAGCTAGGGGGAATGAGCAGTTCTTC,CASSLGRARGNEQFF
TRBD1,TRBV6-6,.,TRBJ2-7,TGTGCCAGCACCCCTCAGGGGGCCCGCGAGCAGTACTTC,CASTPQGAREQYF
TRBD1,TRBV20-1,.,TRBJ2-7,TGCAGTGCTGTACAGGGGAGCGAGCAGTACTTC,CSAVQGSEQYF
TRBD1,TRBV18,few,TRBJ1-1,TGTGCCAGCTCCCGGGACAGAGGGAACACTGAAGCTTTCTTT,CASSRDRGNTEAFF
TRBD2,TRBV6-5,.,TRBJ2-7,TGTGCCAGCAGTTCACTAGCGGGGTCCTACGAGCAGTACTTC,CASSSLAGSYEQYF
.,TRBV9,.,TRBJ1-2,TGTGCCAGCAGCAACCAACCCGTGCAACAAGAAAGCTATGGCTACACCTTC,CASSNQPVQQESYGYTF
TRBD1,TRBV18,.,TRBJ2-1,TGTGCCAGCTCATACTTACAGGGGGATGAGCAGTTCTTC,CASSYLQGDEQFF
.,TRBV7-9,.,TRBJ1-2,TGTGCCAGCAGTTCGGACAGATCACATGGCTACACCTTC,CASSSDRSHGYTF
.,TRBV6-1,.,TRBJ2-7,TGTGCCAGCACCGGACCAGGGGCTGACTCCTACGAGCAGTACTTC,CASTGPGADSYEQYF
TRBD1,TRBV4-1,.,TRBJ1-2,TGCGCCAGCAGCCAGCCACTAGCCCCCCGACAGGGACGGATTGGCTACACCTTC,CASSQPLAPRQGRIGYTF
.,TRBV7-8,.,TRBJ1-2,TGTGCCAGCAGCCTTCGGGATAGGCATGGCTACACCTTC,CASSLRDRHGYTF
.,TRBV5-1,.,TRBJ2-1,TGCGCCAGCAGCTTTCCCAGGGGCCGTGAGCAGTTCTTC,CASSFPRGREQFF
.,TRBV7-9,once,TRBJ1-6,TGTGCCAGCAGCTTAGACAGTCAGAATTCACCCCTCCACTTT,CASSLDSQNSPLHF
.,TRBV19,.,TRBJ1-6,TGTGCCAGTAATCAGAGCGGATCACCCCTCCACTTT,CASNQSGSPLHF
.,TRBV28,.,TRBJ2-1,TGTGCCAGCAGAGACAGCCCCGGGACACCGAATGAGCAGTTCTTC,CASRDSPGTPNEQFF
.,TRBV5-1,.,TRBJ1-4,TGCGCCAGCAGCTCGGGACAAGTAGTTTACGATAATGAAAAACTGTTTTTT,CASSSGQVVYDNEKLFF
TRBD2,TRBV4-2,.,TRBJ2-7,TGTGCCAGCAGCCTGCCTGCGGGGGAAAACTACGAGCAGTACTTC,CASSLPAGENYEQYF
TRBD1,TRBV18,.,TRBJ1-2,TGTGCCAGCCGATCCGGGACAGTAACTTTCTATGGCTACACCTTC,CASRSGTVTFYGYTF
.,TRBV7-9,once,TRBJ1-1,TGTGCCAGCGGAGGTGGAGAAGCTTTCTTT,CASGGGEAFF
TRBD2,TRBV5-5,once,TRBJ2-1,TGTGCCAGCAGCTCGGGACTAGCGGGAGCAAATGAGCAGTTCTTC,CASSSGLAGANEQFF
.,TRBV19,few,TRBJ1-1,TGTGCCAGTAGTATCGGGGGGGACACTGAAGCTTTCTTT,CASSIGGDTEAFF
.,TRBV5-1,.,TRBJ2-7,TGCGCCAGCAGCTTGGAAGCTTTTTCCAGCGGGTTCGAGCAGTACTTC,CASSLEAFSSGFEQYF
TRBD1,TRBV9,.,TRBJ2-5,TGTGCCAGCAGCCACCGGACAGGGGCCTCAGAGCAGTACTTC,CASSHRTGASEQYF
.,TRBV28,.,TRBJ1-1,TGTGCCAGCAGCCAGGGGAGGGCAACGGGCTCTGAAGCTTTCTTT,CASSQGRATGSEAFF
.,TRBV2,.,TRBJ2-5,TGTGCCAGCGGGCCTGCCACGAGGGCGGTAGAGACCCAGTACTTC,CASGPATRAVETQYF
TRBD1,TRBV11-2,.,TRBJ1-1,TGTGCCAGCAGACGGGGACAGTTCACTGAAGCTTTCTTT,CASRRGQFTEAFF
TRBD2,TRBV7-3,.,TRBJ2-3,TGTGCCAGCAGCTCGGGTAGCGGGAGTATAGATACGCAGTATTTT,CASSSGSGSIDTQYF
TRBD2,TRBV7-2,once,TRBJ2-4,TGTGCCAGCAGCTTAGGCCCTAGCTCCGGGGGGGTCGGGTACTTC,CASSLGPSSGGVGYF